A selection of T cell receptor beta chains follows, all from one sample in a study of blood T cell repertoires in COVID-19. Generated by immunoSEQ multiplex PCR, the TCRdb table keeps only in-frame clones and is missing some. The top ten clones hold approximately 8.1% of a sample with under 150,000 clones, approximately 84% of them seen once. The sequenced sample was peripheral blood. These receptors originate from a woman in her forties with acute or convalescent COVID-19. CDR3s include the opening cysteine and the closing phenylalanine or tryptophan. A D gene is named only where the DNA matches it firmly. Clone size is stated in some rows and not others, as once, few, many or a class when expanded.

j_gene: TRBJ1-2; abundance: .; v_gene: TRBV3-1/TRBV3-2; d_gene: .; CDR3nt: TGTGCCAGCACAGGGCCGAACTATGGCTACACCTTC; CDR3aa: CASTGPNYGYTF
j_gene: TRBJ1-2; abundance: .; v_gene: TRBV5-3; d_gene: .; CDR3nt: TGTGCCAGAAGCTTGGCTTGCAGGGTCCACACCTACTATGGCTACACCTTC; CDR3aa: CARSLACRVHTYYGYTF
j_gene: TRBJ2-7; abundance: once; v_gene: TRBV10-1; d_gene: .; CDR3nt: TGCGCCAGCAGTGCTAACTCCTACGAGCAGTACTTC; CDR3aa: CASSANSYEQYF
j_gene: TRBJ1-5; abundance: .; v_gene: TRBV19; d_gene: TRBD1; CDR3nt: TGTGCCAGTACCCCTTGGGACAGTAGCAATCAGCCCCAGCATTTT; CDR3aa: CASTPWDSSNQPQHF
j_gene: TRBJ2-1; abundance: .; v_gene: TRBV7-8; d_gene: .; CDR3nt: TGTGCCAGCAGCTTAGCGGAGGGACCCTACAATGAGCAGTTCTTC; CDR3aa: CASSLAEGPYNEQFF
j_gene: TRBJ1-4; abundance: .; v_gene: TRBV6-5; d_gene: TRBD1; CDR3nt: TGTGCCAGTACGACCCGGACAGGCGGTAATGAAAAACTGTTTTTT; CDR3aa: CASTTRTGGNEKLFF
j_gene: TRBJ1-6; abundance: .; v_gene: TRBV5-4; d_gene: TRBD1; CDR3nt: TGTGCCAGCAGCTTGAACAGGGGGCTGGGTTCACCCCTCCACTTT; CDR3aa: CASSLNRGLGSPLHF
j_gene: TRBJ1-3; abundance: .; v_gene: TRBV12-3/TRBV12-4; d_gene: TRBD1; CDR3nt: TGTGCCAGCAGGTCAGGGGGAGGAAACACCATATATTTT; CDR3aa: CASRSGGGNTIYF
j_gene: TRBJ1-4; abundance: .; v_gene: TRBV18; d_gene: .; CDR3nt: TGTGCCAGCTCACCAATTTCACAGGGCCCTAATGAAAAACTGTTTTTT; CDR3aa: CASSPISQGPNEKLFF
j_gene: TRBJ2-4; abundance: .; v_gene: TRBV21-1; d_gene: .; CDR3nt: TGTGCCAGCAGCAAAGTCGCGGGACAGGCGCTAGCCAAAAACATTCAGTACTTC; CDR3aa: CASSKVAGQALAKNIQYF
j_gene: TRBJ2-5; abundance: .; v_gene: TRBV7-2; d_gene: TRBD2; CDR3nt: TGTGCCAGCAGCTACCGACTAGCGGGGCAAGAGACCCAGTACTTC; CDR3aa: CASSYRLAGQETQYF
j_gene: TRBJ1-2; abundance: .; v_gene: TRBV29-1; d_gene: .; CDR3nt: TGCAGCGTTGGAAGTCACGACAGAGGCTACACCTTC; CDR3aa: CSVGSHDRGYTF
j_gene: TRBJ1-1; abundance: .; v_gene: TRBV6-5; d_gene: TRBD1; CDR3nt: TGTGCCAGCAGTAAACAGGGGGGGAACACTGAAGCTTTCTTT; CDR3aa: CASSKQGGNTEAFF
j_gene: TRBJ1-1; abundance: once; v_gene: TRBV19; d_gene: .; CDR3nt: TGTGCCAGTAGTACCTATCCCCACACTGAAGCTTTCTTT; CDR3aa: CASSTYPHTEAFF
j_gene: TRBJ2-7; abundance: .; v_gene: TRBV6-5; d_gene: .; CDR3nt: TGTGCCAGCTGGGACTTCCTCTACGAGCAGTACTTC; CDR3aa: CASWDFLYEQYF
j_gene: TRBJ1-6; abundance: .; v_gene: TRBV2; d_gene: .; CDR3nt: TGTGCCAGCAGTGAATCGCAGGGCCAGATTAATTCACCCCTCCACTTT; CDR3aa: CASSESQGQINSPLHF
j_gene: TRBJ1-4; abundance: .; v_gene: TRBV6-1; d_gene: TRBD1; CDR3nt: TGTGCCAGCAGTGCCCGAGGACAGGGGGCGTACCATGATGAAAAACTGTTTTTT; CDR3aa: CASSARGQGAYHDEKLFF
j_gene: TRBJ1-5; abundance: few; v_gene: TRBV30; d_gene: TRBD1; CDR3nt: TGTGCCTGGACGACAGGGGACGGCAATCAGCCCCAGCATTTT; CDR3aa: CAWTTGDGNQPQHF
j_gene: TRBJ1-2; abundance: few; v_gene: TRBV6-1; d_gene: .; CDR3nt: TGTGCCAGCAGTGAGGGCGTAGGCTACACCTTC; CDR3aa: CASSEGVGYTF
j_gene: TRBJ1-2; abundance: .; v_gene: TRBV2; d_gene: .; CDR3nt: TGTGCCAGCAGGTGGGGGGGCAGTAGCTATGGCTACACCTTC; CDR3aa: CASRWGGSSYGYTF
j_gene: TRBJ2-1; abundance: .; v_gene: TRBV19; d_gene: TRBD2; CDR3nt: TGTGCCAGTAGTATGGGACTAGCGGGGAAAAGCTCCTACAATGAGCAGTTCTTC; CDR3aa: CASSMGLAGKSSYNEQFF
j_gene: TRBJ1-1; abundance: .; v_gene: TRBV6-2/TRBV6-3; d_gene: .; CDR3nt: TGTGCCAGCAGTTACATCAGGGGGAACACTGAAGCTTTCTTT; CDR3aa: CASSYIRGNTEAFF
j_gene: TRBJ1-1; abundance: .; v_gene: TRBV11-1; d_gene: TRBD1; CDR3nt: TGTGCCAGCAGCTGGCGACAGGGGGCTGAAGCTTTCTTT; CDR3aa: CASSWRQGAEAFF
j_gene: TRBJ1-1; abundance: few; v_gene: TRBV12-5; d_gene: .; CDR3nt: TGTGCTAGTGGTCCCCCGAGGACAATGAACACTGAAGCTTTCTTT; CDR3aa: CASGPPRTMNTEAFF
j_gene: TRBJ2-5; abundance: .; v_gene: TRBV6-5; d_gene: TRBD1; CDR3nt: TGTGCCACTCGACAGGGGGAAGAGACCCAGTACTTC; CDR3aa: CATRQGEETQYF
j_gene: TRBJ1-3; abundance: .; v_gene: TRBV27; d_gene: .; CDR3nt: TGTGCCAGCAGTTCCTACTCTGGAAACACCATATATTTT; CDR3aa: CASSSYSGNTIYF
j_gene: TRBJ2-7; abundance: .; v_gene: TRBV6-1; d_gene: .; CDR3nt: TGTGCCAGCAGTGATTGGCTTGCCCCCCCGGAGGACGAGCAGTACTTC; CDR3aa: CASSDWLAPPEDEQYF
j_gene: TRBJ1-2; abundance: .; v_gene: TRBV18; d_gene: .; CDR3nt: TGTGCCAGCTCACCACCATCCGGGAACTATGGCTACACCTTC; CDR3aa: CASSPPSGNYGYTF
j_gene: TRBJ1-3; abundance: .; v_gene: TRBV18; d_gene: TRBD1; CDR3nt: TGTGCCAGCTCCCAGGGACAGAAATCCTCTGGAAACACCATATATTTT; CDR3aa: CASSQGQKSSGNTIYF
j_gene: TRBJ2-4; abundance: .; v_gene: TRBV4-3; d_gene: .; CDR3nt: TGCGCCAGCAGCCAAGCAGGTATCGGGGCAGCGGGAGCCAAAAACATTCAGTACTTC; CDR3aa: CASSQAGIGAAGAKNIQYF
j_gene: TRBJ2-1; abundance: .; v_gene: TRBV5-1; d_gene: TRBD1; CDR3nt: TGCGCCAGCACGGGACAGGGGTACAATGAGCAGTTCTTC; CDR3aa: CASTGQGYNEQFF
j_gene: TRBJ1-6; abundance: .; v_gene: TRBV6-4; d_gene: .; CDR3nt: TGTGCCAGCAGTAAGGAGCCTCATTCACCCCTCCACTTT; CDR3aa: CASSKEPHSPLHF
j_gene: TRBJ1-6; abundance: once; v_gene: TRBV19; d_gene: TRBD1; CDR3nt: TGTGCCAGTAGTACCCCGGGACAGGGCCTTTCACCCCTCCACTTT; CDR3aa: CASSTPGQGLSPLHF
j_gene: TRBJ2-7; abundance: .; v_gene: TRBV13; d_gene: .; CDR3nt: TGTGCCAGCAGCCAGACAGTCAACTACGAGCAGTACTTC; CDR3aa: CASSQTVNYEQYF
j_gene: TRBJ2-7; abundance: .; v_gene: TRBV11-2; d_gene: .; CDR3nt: TGTGCCAGCACCCGTTCCGGCTACGCGGGGAGCTCCTACGAGCAGTACTTC; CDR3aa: CASTRSGYAGSSYEQYF
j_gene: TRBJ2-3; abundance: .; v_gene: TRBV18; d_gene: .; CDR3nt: TGTGCCAGCTCACGTGGAGGAGATACGCAGTATTTT; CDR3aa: CASSRGGDTQYF
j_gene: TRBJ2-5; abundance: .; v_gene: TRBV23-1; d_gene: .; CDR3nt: TGCGCCAGCAGTCATTTAGCGGAGACCCAGTACTTC; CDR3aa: CASSHLAETQYF
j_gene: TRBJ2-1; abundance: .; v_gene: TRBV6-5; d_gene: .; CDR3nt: TGTGCCAGCAAACGGGGTTCCTACAATGAGCAGTTCTTC; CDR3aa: CASKRGSYNEQFF
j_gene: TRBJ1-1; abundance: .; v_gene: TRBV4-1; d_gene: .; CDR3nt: TGCGCCAGCAGCCAAGACAGTAACACTGAAGCTTTCTTT; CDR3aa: CASSQDSNTEAFF
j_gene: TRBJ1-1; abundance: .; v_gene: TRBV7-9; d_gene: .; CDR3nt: TGTGCCAGCAGCTTCGTCTCGGTCGCGAACACTGAAGCTTTCTTT; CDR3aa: CASSFVSVANTEAFF
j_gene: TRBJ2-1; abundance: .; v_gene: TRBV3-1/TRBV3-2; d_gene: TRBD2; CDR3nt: TGTGCCAGCAGCCACTCGGGGGGGCAGTTCTTC; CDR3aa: CASSHSGGQFF
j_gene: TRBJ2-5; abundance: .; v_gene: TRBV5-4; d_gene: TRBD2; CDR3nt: TGTGCCAGCAGCTACGGGACTAGCGGGGGGCGCGGGACCCAGTACTTC; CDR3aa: CASSYGTSGGRGTQYF
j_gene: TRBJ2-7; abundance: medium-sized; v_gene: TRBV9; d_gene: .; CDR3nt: TGTGCCAGCAGCGTAGGTAATAGCGGAGGCTACGAGCAGTACTTC; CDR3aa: CASSVGNSGGYEQYF
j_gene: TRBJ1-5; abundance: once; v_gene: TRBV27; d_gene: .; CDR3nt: TGTGCCAGCAGGGGGGTCGGGGGTTTCAATCAGCCCCAGCATTTT; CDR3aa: CASRGVGGFNQPQHF
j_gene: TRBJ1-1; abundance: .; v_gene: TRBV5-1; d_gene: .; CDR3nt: TGCGCCAGCAGGAAGACAGAGAACACTGAAGCTTTCTTT; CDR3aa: CASRKTENTEAFF